The clone carrying this TCR beta chain was seen a few times. This record belongs to a study of beta chain features in type 1 diabetes. J was trimmed by 4 bases and V by 0 bases; bases with no gene match: 12. The CDR3 spans 18 residues. From germline, CDR1 is SGDLS and CDR2 YYNGEE. Reverse transcribing all isolated RNA meant expressed TCRB transcripts were sequenced. The data were produced by immunoSEQ multiplex PCR, yet TCRdb's version contains in-frame clones alone and is incomplete. The sample lists about 620,000 clones, about 14% seen once, with approximately 0.099% in the top ten. Sequencing was done on a sample of naive CD4+ T cells from blood. This TCR came from a man aged 18 to 30 in good health. This rearrangement joins TRBV9 to TRBJ2-2; 7 positions agree with TRBD2. CDR3 amino acids: CASSVEVGGGIGTGELFF. CDR3 nucleotide sequence: TGTGCCAGCAGCGTAGAGGTCGGCGGGGGAATAGGCACCGGGGAGCTGTTTTTT.